This T cell receptor beta chain was documented in a study of blood T cell repertoires in COVID-19. Study details: The United States, Italy and Spain were the sources of the acute and convalescent COVID-19 samples. PBMCs, B-cell-depleted T cells, or T cells provided the cDNA or gDNA that made up the material.

Sequenced by immunoSEQ multiplex PCR; TCRdb stores in-frame clones only, minus some. The sample consists of about 100,000 clones, around 90% of them appearing once. V was cut by 3 bases and J by 1 base, with 6 bases left in between. Germline V gene data show CDR1 as MNHNS and CDR2 as SASEGT. This CDR3 region has 14 residues. The specimen sequenced was peripheral blood. The chain joins TRBV6-1 to TRBJ2-2, with unresolved D. The sequence came from a man in his forties or fifties with active or convalescent COVID-19. For the CDR3, the DNA is TGTGCCAGCAGTGAGCGGAGGAACACCGGGGAGCTGTTTTTT. Residues: CASSERRNTGELFF.